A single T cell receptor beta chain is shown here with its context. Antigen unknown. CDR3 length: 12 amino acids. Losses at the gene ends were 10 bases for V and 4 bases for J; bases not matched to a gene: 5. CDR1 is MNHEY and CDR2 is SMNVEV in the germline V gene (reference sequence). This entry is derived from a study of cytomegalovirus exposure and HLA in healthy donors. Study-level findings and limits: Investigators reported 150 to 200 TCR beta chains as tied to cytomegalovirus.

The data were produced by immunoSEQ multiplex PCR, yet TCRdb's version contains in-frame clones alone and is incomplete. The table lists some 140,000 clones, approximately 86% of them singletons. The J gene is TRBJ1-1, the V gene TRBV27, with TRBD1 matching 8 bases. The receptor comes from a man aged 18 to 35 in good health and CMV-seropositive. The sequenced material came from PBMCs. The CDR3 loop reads CATATGATEAFF. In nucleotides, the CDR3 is TGTGCCACCGCGACAGGGGCCACTGAAGCTTTCTTT.